The clone carrying this TCR beta chain was detected a few times. This specimen comes from a study of shared T cell receptors in the human thymus. The J segment lost 2 bases and the V segment lost 5 bases, leaving 5 bases of the junction unmatched. CDR1 and CDR2 (germline): MNHEY, SMNVEV (reference sequence). The CDR3 runs 14 residues. Generated by immunoSEQ multiplex PCR, the TCRdb table keeps only in-frame clones and is missing some. The sample lists more than 550,000 clones; about 87% were seen once. The same sample was also studied in work on human thymus T cells.

Sequencing was performed on thymocytes. The chain couples TRBV27 to TRBJ2-5; 7 nucleotides agree with TRBD1. This TCR was recovered from a boy under three years old with a congenital heart defect. In DNA, the CDR3 is TGTGCCAGCAGTCTCAACAGGGGTCAAGAGACCCAGTACTTC. It encodes CASSLNRGQETQYF.